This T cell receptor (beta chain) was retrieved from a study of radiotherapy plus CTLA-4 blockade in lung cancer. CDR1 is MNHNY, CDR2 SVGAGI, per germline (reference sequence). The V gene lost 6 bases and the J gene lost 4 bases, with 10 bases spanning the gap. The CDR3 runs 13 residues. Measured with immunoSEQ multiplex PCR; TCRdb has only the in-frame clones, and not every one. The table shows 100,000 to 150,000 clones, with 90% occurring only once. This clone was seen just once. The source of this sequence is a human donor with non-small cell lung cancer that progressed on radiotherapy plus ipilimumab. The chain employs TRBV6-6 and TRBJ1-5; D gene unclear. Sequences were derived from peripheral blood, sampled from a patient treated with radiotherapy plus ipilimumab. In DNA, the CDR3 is TGTGCCAGCAGGGGCAGCCTAAATCAGCCCCAGCATTTT. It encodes CASRGSLNQPQHF.